These 22 T cell receptor beta chains came from one sample sequenced in a study of T cells after yellow fever vaccination. TCRdb independently ran MiXCR on the 5' RACE reads; one entry per CDR3 protein. The data show hundreds of thousands of distinct CDR3 sequences, with 7.5% to 9.5% seen just once and approximately 3.5% held by the top ten. Sample: CD4+ T cells sorted from PBMCs, taken 5 days after the yellow fever booster vaccination. These receptors were obtained from a man between 18 and 35 years old who received the YFV17D yellow fever vaccine.

This clonotype was seen more than once but under ten times. The chain is built from TRBV5-1 and TRBJ2-1; 8 bases match TRBD1. V lost 4 bases and J lost 6; bases outside the gene matches: 9. The CDR3 spans 15 residues. Germline loops: CDR1 SGHRS, CDR2 YFSETQ. The DNA of the CDR3 is TGCGCCAGCAGCCCGGTAGTGACAGGGGTCAATGAGCAGTTCTTC. It yields the protein CASSPVVTGVNEQFF.

This sequence joins TRBV2 and TRBJ1-4, with no clear D. This CDR3 comprises 15 residues. V was trimmed by 8 bases and J by 7 bases, leaving 20 bases between them. The V gene's germline CDR1 is SNHLY and CDR2 FYNNEI. The CDR3: CASRRSGLEGEKLFF. In DNA, the CDR3 is TGTGCCAGCCGTAGGTCGGGCCTAGAAGGTGAAAAACTGTTTTTT.

Many counts were recorded for this clonotype. CDR3 sequence reads: CASSFRQTDTQYF. CDR3 coding DNA: TGTGCCAGCAGCTTCCGACAAACAGATACGCAGTATTTT. J is TRBJ2-3 and V is TRBV7-2; D remains unclear. Germline V gene lookup returns CDR1 SGHTA and CDR2 FQGNSA. V was shortened by 3 bases and J by 3 bases, with 7 bases between the two germline ends. This CDR3 has 13 residues.

This clonotype appeared many times. CDR3: CASSQSQGRDNIQYF. CDR3 DNA: TGCGCCAGCAGCCAATCTCAGGGGCGAGACAACATTCAGTACTTC. V and J are TRBV4-3 and TRBJ2-4; D might be TRBD1 (6 bases). Germline loops: CDR1 LGHNA, CDR2 YSLEER. The CDR3 is 15 amino acids. V lost 2 bases and J lost 7, with 15 bases in between.

CDR3 bases: TGTGCCACCAGTGACGACGGACAGGGATTGATGAGCTACACCTTC. It encodes CATSDDGQGLMSYTF. The chain links TRBV24-1 to TRBJ1-2; 8 nucleotides agree with TRBD1. The CDR3 extends over 15 amino acids. With 4 bases clipped from V and 9 bases from J, the junction kept 12 bases outside the gene matches. Germline V gene data show CDR1 as KGHDR and CDR2 as SFDVKD.

This sequence joins TRBV14 and TRBJ1-1, with D unresolved. CDR1 and CDR2 from the germline V gene are SGHDN and FVKESK. The CDR3 covers 16 residues. V lost 3 bases, J lost 4 bases, and 18 bases lay in between. The CDR3 DNA reads TGTGCCAGCAGCCATAACCGGCTGATCCGGAGCACTGAAGCTTTCTTT. This gives the protein CASSHNRLIRSTEAFF.

This clonotype turned up a few times. The CDR3 bases are TGTGCCTGGACCCCTAGCGGGCCCACAGATACGCAGTATTTT. This translates into CAWTPSGPTDTQYF. The J gene is TRBJ2-3, the V gene TRBV30; 8 bases map to TRBD2. Germline V CDR1 and CDR2: GTSNPN, SVGIG (reference sequence). Trimming at V came to 4 bases and at J to 2 bases, leaving 5 bases not matched to a gene. The CDR3 runs to 14 residues. The entire variable domain, with the rest obtained from reference TRBV30 and TRBJ2-3, is as follows: SQTIHQWPATLVQPVGSPLSLECTVEGTSNPNLYWYRQAAGRGLQLLFYSVGIGQISSEVPQNLSASRPQDRQFILSSKKLLLSDSGFYLCAWTPSGPTDTQYFGPGTRLTVL.

There are a few counts of this clonotype. V and J are TRBV29-1 and TRBJ1-1; D not certain. The CDR3 covers 13 residues. Germline CDR1 and CDR2: SQVTM and ANQGSEA. V lost 4 bases and J lost 4, with 13 bases in between. CDR3 sequence reads: CSVGPRQSTEAFF. The CDR3 DNA reads as TGCAGCGTTGGCCCCAGGCAGTCCACTGAAGCTTTCTTT.

The sample holds a few counts of this clonotype. The CDR3 nucleotides are TGTGCCACCAGTGATTGGGCAGATCCCACAGATACGCAGTATTTT. As protein: CATSDWADPTDTQYF. The gene calls are TRBV24-1 and TRBJ2-3; D gene ambiguous. The CDR3 loop spans 15 amino acids. V was trimmed by 2 bases and J by 2 bases, leaving 10 bases between them. Germline V CDR1 and CDR2: KGHDR, SFDVKD.

This clonotype came up a few times. The chain carries TRBV6-5 and TRBJ1-3; a possible D gene is TRBD1 (5 bases). This CDR3 has 16 residues. Germline V CDR1 and CDR2: MNHEY, SVGAGI. V lost 6 bases and J 1 base, leaving 16 bases between the germline ends. CDR3 in DNA: TGTGCCAGCAGCAGACAGTTCAACCCTTCTGGAAACACCATATATTTT. Protein sequence: CASSRQFNPSGNTIYF.

This clonotype has just a few counts. The rearrangement joins TRBV4-3 to TRBJ2-3; 9 nucleotides agree with TRBD2. The CDR3 is 16 residues long. V lost 0 bases and J lost 5; bases outside the gene matches: 6. Germline-derived CDR1 and CDR2 are LGHNA and YSLEER. CDR3: CASSQEEAGGLDTQYF. As DNA, the CDR3 is TGCGCCAGCAGCCAAGAGGAAGCGGGGGGTTTAGATACGCAGTATTTT.

The chain employs TRBV14 and TRBJ2-3; 14 nucleotides match TRBD2. Germline V gives CDR1 SGHDN, CDR2 FVKESK. V shed 3 bases and J 6 bases; nucleotides not matched to a gene: 8. The CDR3 sequence is 17 residues long. The CDR3 region is CASSHRGLAGGPDTQYF. The CDR3 DNA reads as TGTGCCAGCAGCCACCGCGGACTAGCGGGGGGCCCCGATACGCAGTATTTT.

This clonotype was seen at least ten times. The rearrangement joins TRBV24-1 to TRBJ2-2; perhaps TRBD1 as D (5 bases). The V gene's germline CDR1 is KGHDR and CDR2 SFDVKD. V was pared by 2 bases and J by 7 bases, with 13 bases between. The CDR3 has 15 amino acids. The CDR3 nucleotides are TGTGCCACCAGTGATTCCGGACATTGGGACGGGGAGCTGTTTTTT. This encodes CATSDSGHWDGELFF.

This clonotype was recorded a few times. The V gene is TRBV18, the J gene TRBJ2-1, with 10 bases aligning to TRBD2. V trimming: 3 bases; J trimming: 1 base; junction bases outside the gene matches: 6. Germline V gene sequence: CDR1 KGHSH, CDR2 LQKENI. The CDR3 length is 17 residues. CDR3 region: CASSPWLAGESYNEQFF. The CDR3 DNA reads TGTGCCAGCTCACCCTGGCTAGCGGGAGAATCCTACAATGAGCAGTTCTTC.

The chain employs TRBV6-5 and TRBJ2-7, with TRBD1 identical over 12 bases. Trimming removed 10 bases from V and 5 bases from J; junction bases left unmatched: 15. The germline V gene encodes CDR1 MNHEY and CDR2 SVGAGI. The CDR3 is 16 residues long. The CDR3 coding sequence is TGTGCCACAGTCAGAGGGTTCGGGACAGGGGGCGACGAGCAGTACTTC. Amino acid sequence: CATVRGFGTGGDEQYF.

This clonotype has a count of ten or more. The V and J genes are TRBV6-5 and TRBJ1-1; 7 bases agree with TRBD1. J was trimmed by 1 base and V by 6 bases; bases with no gene match: 11. This CDR3 comprises 16 residues. Germline V gene data show CDR1 as MNHEY and CDR2 as SVGAGI. The DNA of the CDR3 is TGTGCCAGCAGCTCTCAGAGGGGGCGGGGGAACACTGAAGCTTTCTTT. Translation gives CASSSQRGRGNTEAFF.

The chain employs TRBV5-1 and TRBJ1-1; TRBD1 agrees at 10 bases. V trimming: 7 bases; J trimming: 6 bases; junction bases outside the gene matches: 6. CDR1 is SGHRS and CDR2 is YFSETQ in the germline V gene. This CDR3 has 13 amino acids. The CDR3 DNA sequence: TGCGCCAGCGGACGGGACAGGGGCCCTGAAGCTTTCTTT. Residues: CASGRDRGPEAFF.

This clonotype was detected ten times or more. The chain recombines TRBV4-1 with TRBJ1-5, with D unresolved. The CDR3 runs to 18 residues. Germline-derived CDR1 and CDR2 are MGHRA and YSYEKL. With 0 bases removed from V and 2 bases from J, the gap between germline ends came to 17 bases. The CDR3 reads CASSQDSWAAVGNQPQHF. CDR3 nucleotides: TGCGCCAGCAGCCAAGATTCCTGGGCGGCAGTAGGCAATCAGCCCCAGCATTTT.

This clonotype was recorded a few times. This chain links TRBV10-1 with TRBJ2-2; D is unresolved. V gave up 8 bases and J gave up 3 bases, with 7 bases separating them. CDR1 is WNHNN, CDR2 SYGVQD, per germline (reference sequence). CDR3 length: 12 residues. The DNA for the CDR3 is TGCGCCAGCGGTCGTCACACCGGGGAGCTGTTTTTT. Translating it yields CASGRHTGELFF.

The chain couples TRBV13 to TRBJ2-3; weak D call: TRBD2 (5 bases). The CDR3 consists of 14 residues. Germline CDR1 is PRHDT and CDR2 is FYEKMQ (reference sequence). V shed 1 base and J shed 5 bases, with 10 bases lying between them. This CDR3 reads CASSLAPAVDTQYF. CDR3 nucleotide sequence: TGTGCCAGCAGCTTAGCGCCAGCGGTAGATACGCAGTATTTT.

This clonotype has at least ten counts. V and J are TRBV12-3 or TRBV12-4 and TRBJ2-7; D might be TRBD1 or TRBD2, each matching 5 bases. CDR3 size: 14 residues. The V gene lost 5 bases and the J gene lost 4 bases, with 15 bases spanning the gap. CDR3 nucleotide sequence: TGTGCCAGCAGTCCCCATGGGGGACCTTACGAGCAGTACGTC. It yields the protein CASSPHGGPYEQYV.

The chain combines TRBV24-1 with TRBJ2-1; 11 bases align to TRBD2. V lost 3 bases to trimming and J lost 6 bases; unmatched junction nucleotides: 3. Germline V gene lookup returns CDR1 KGHDR and CDR2 SFDVKD. The CDR3 runs to 15 residues. CDR3 in DNA: TGTGCCACCAGTGATAACGGACTAGCGGGCAATGAGCAGTTCTTC. Amino acids: CATSDNGLAGNEQFF.